Each of the 14 T cell receptor beta chains below was sequenced from the same sample in a study of blood T cell repertoires in COVID-19. Sequencing was performed with immunoSEQ multiplex PCR; in TCRdb, only in-frame clones are kept and a portion is missing. The sample has about 300,000 clones, approximately 90% seen once; the top ten hold about 10%. The specimen was PBMCs or T cells enriched from blood (not recorded which). Receptors originate from a young woman who had recovered from COVID-19.

This chain links TRBV6-2 or TRBV6-3 with TRBJ2-1; the D gene is possibly TRBD1 (5 bases). Germline CDR1 and CDR2: MNHEY and SVGEGT. CDR3 length equals 15 residues. Trimming removed 0 bases at V and 9 bases at J, with 15 bases between. The CDR3 spells CASSYSTGIPGEQFF. The CDR3 DNA sequence: TGTGCCAGCAGTTACTCAACAGGTATCCCCGGTGAGCAGTTCTTC.

The V and J genes are TRBV9 and TRBJ2-5; TRBD1 aligns across 8 bases. The germline V gene encodes CDR1 SGDLS and CDR2 YYNGEE. V was pared by 3 bases and J by 4 bases, with 8 bases of the junction left unmatched. This CDR3 contains 15 residues. The CDR3 DNA reads TGTGCCAGCAGCGAGGGACAGGCGCAGGGAGAGACCCAGTACTTC. This translates into CASSEGQAQGETQYF.

This clone was found a few times. This chain joins TRBV19 and TRBJ1-5; tentative D call: TRBD1 (6 bases). Between the trimmed V and J ends, which lost 6 bases and 7 bases, there was a span of 25 bases. The germline V gene encodes CDR1 LNHDA and CDR2 SQIVND (reference sequence). The CDR3 has 17 amino acids. The CDR3 loop reads CASSSGGAHGLGQPQHF. The CDR3 DNA reads TGTGCCAGTAGCTCCGGGGGGGCGCACGGTTTAGGACAGCCCCAGCATTTT. Together with reference TRBV19 and TRBJ1-5, the CDR3 gives the full variable domain: DGGITQSPKYLFRKEGQNVTLSCEQNLNHDAMYWYRQDPGQGLRLIYYSQIVNDFQKGDIAEGYSVSREKKESFPLTVTSAQKNPTAFYLCASSSGGAHGLGQPQHFGDGTRLSIL.

The chain has TRBV27 and TRBJ2-5; the D gene is possibly TRBD1 (5 bases). The germline gives CDR1 MNHEY, CDR2 SMNVEV (reference sequence). With 5 bases removed from V and 5 bases from J, the gap between germline ends came to 12 bases. The CDR3 covers 13 residues. CDR3 in amino acids: CASSGRVPETQYF. In DNA form, the CDR3 reads TGTGCCAGCAGTGGCAGGGTACCGGAGACCCAGTACTTC.

Turning to this clone: Additional DNA sequences in this sample encode the identical CDR3. The CDR3 loop is CASSLSGNQPQHF. CDR3 DNA sequence: TGCGCCAGCAGCTTGTCGGGGAATCAGCCCCAGCATTTT. This sequence joins TRBV5-1 and TRBJ1-5; D is unclear. Germline V lookup: CDR1 SGHRS, CDR2 YFSETQ. The V and J ends lost 1 base and 4 bases respectively, with 6 bases between them. This CDR3 spans 13 amino acids.

This sequence joins TRBV19 and TRBJ1-5; D remains unclear. The germline CDR1 and CDR2 sequences are LNHDA and SQIVND (reference sequence). The CDR3 has 15 amino acids. Trimming cost V 4 bases and J 4 bases, with 14 bases left between them. This CDR3 reads CASSSSRGNNQPQHF. The DNA of the CDR3 is TGTGCCAGTAGTAGTTCTAGAGGTAATAATCAGCCCCAGCATTTT.

The chain combines TRBV19 with TRBJ2-1; 10 nucleotides line up with TRBD1. With 4 bases clipped from V and 9 bases from J, the junction kept 15 bases outside the gene matches. This CDR3 region has 17 residues. The V gene's germline CDR1 is LNHDA and CDR2 SQIVND (reference sequence). For the CDR3, the DNA is TGTGCCAGTAGTAGCTCCGGGACAGGGGTCACCGGCGGTGAGCAGTTCTTC. It specifies CASSSSGTGVTGGEQFF.

About this clone: Additional DNA sequences in this sample encode the identical CDR3. The genes are TRBV28 and TRBJ1-2, with 8 bases that match TRBD1. CDR1 and CDR2 from the germline V gene are MDHEN and SYDVKM. After removal of 6 bases from V and 4 bases from J, the junction contained 4 bases not matched to a gene. This CDR3 spans 13 amino acids. This chain's CDR3 is CASRRTGSYGYTF. Here the CDR3 DNA reads TGTGCCAGCAGGAGGACAGGGAGCTATGGCTACACCTTC.

The count of this clone is one. V is TRBV4-1 and J is TRBJ1-3; 8 nucleotides agree with TRBD1. The CDR3 extends over 16 amino acids. Germline lookup yields CDR1 MGHRA and CDR2 YSYEKL. V dropped 2 bases and J dropped 2; count of bases not matched to a gene: 5. CDR3 coding DNA: TGCGCCAGCAGCCAACCCAAGGACAGGGCTGGAAACACCATATATTTT. This encodes CASSQPKDRAGNTIYF.

The V gene is TRBV7-2, the J gene TRBJ1-1, with a weak D call TRBD1 (5 bases). Between the trimmed V and J ends, which lost 5 bases and 1 base, there was a span of 14 bases. This CDR3 spans 15 amino acids. Germline lookup yields CDR1 SGHTA and CDR2 FQGNSA. The CDR3 here is CASSPLIGQNTEAFF. The CDR3, as DNA: TGTGCCAGCAGCCCTCTGATAGGACAGAACACTGAAGCTTTCTTT.

This clone was detected a few times. DNA for the CDR3: TGTGCCAGCAGTTTTAGCTCTTCGGCGGGAGTGGTTTCGAATACGCAGTATTTT. Its protein product is CASSFSSSAGVVSNTQYF. The rearrangement uses TRBV28 and TRBJ2-3, with 7 bases aligning to TRBD2. With 3 bases clipped from V and 7 bases from J, the junction kept 19 bases outside the gene matches. This CDR3 contains 18 residues. CDR1 is MDHEN, CDR2 SYDVKM, per germline.

In this sample, this clone turned up a few times. The chain recombines TRBV5-1 with TRBJ2-7; 7 nucleotides align to TRBD1. V dropped 2 bases and J dropped 1; count of bases not matched to a gene: 3. The CDR3 has 14 residues. Germline CDR1 reads SGHRS; CDR2 reads YFSETQ. This chain's CDR3 is CASSLTGESYEQYF. The CDR3 bases are TGCGCCAGCAGCTTAACAGGGGAGTCCTACGAGCAGTACTTC.

J is TRBJ1-5 and V is TRBV5-1, with 7 bases lining up with TRBD1. Germline trimming cut 0 bases from V and 7 bases from J; bases unmatched to any gene: 4. This CDR3 has 14 amino acids. Germline assignment: CDR1 SGHRS and CDR2 YFSETQ. The CDR3 loop reads CASSLGAGGQPQHF. CDR3 coding DNA: TGCGCCAGCAGCTTGGGGGCAGGGGGGCAGCCCCAGCATTTT. The full variable domain, completed using reference TRBV5-1 and TRBJ1-5, is KAGVTQTPRYLIKTRGQQVTLSCSPISGHRSVSWYQQTPGQGLQFLFEYFSETQRNKGNFPGRFSGRQFSNSRSEMNVSTLELGDSALYLCASSLGAGGQPQHFGDGTRLSIL.

This chain connects TRBV19 to TRBJ2-1; no definite D call. Looked up from germline, CDR1 is LNHDA and CDR2 is SQIVND (reference sequence). The V end was cut by 4 bases, the J end by 4 bases, with 8 bases between. The CDR3 runs to 13 residues. The CDR3 DNA reads TGTGCCAGTAGTACACCAGGTTACAATGAGCAGTTCTTC. This encodes CASSTPGYNEQFF. Variable domain in full (rest from reference TRBV19 and TRBJ2-1): DGGITQSPKYLFRKEGQNVTLSCEQNLNHDAMYWYRQDPGQGLRLIYYSQIVNDFQKGDIAEGYSVSREKKESFPLTVTSAQKNPTAFYLCASSTPGYNEQFFGPGTRLTVL.